Below, 10 T cell receptor beta chains from the same sample are listed, as sequenced in a study of shared clonotypes between healthy human individuals. This table comes from immunoSEQ multiplex PCR, and its TCRdb copy is limited to in-frame clones, with some not included. The sample holds 300,000 to 400,000 clones, less than 85% seen once. The source material was memory CD4+ T cells sorted from blood. The subset denotes: CD45RA-negative fraction. Receptor source: a man aged 30 to 45 in good health.

This clone is a singleton in its sample. This rearrangement joins TRBV6-5 to TRBJ2-7; 8 bases line up with TRBD2. The ends lost 6 bases at V and 7 bases at J; junction bases unmatched: 5. This CDR3 contains 12 residues. Germline V lookup: CDR1 MNHEY, CDR2 SVGAGI. The CDR3 sequence: CASSGRASEQYF. The CDR3 DNA is TGTGCCAGCAGCGGGAGGGCCTCGGAGCAGTACTTC.

V is TRBV4-3 and J is TRBJ2-2; 9 bases fit TRBD2. CDR1 is LGHNA, CDR2 YSLEER, per germline. The CDR3 is made up of 17 amino acids. The ends lost 1 base at V and 1 base at J; junction bases unmatched: 4. The CDR3 spells CASSQAGLARNTGELFF. In DNA, the CDR3 is TGCGCCAGCAGCCAAGCCGGACTAGCGAGGAACACCGGGGAGCTGTTTTTT.

The chain has TRBV11-3 and TRBJ2-2; D not certain. Germline assignment: CDR1 SGHNT and CDR2 YENEEA. The CDR3 runs 12 residues. V shed 2 bases and J shed 3 bases, with 1 base lying between them. The CDR3 spells CASSLYTGELFF. The CDR3 DNA follows: TGTGCCAGCAGCTTATACACCGGGGAGCTGTTTTTT.

The chain recombines TRBV5-1 with TRBJ2-7; tentatively, D is TRBD2 (5 bases). The length of the CDR3 is 14 residues. The ends were cut back, 0 bases at V and 5 bases at J, with 12 bases in the middle. The germline gives CDR1 SGHRS, CDR2 YFSETQ. The CDR3 region is CASSLEDPGDEQYF. Written as DNA, the CDR3 is TGCGCCAGCAGCTTGGAAGACCCCGGGGACGAGCAGTACTTC.

To note about this clone: Other DNA sequences from this sample encode an identical CDR3 as well. The chain is built from TRBV2 and TRBJ2-1, with 7 bases fitting TRBD2. This CDR3 is 14 amino acids long. Germline CDR1 is SNHLY and CDR2 is FYNNEI. Losses at the gene ends were 1 base for V and 3 bases for J; bases not matched to a gene: 0. The DNA for the CDR3 is TGTGCCAGCAGTGAAGGCGGGAGCTACAATGAGCAGTTCTTC. Protein sequence: CASSEGGSYNEQFF.

The rearrangement links TRBV19 to TRBJ1-1; D might be TRBD1 (5 bases). The V gene's germline CDR1 is LNHDA and CDR2 SQIVND (reference sequence). V lost 6 bases and J lost 1, with 15 bases in between. The CDR3 is made up of 15 amino acids. CDR3 region: CASRMAVRENTEAFF. The CDR3 nucleotides are TGTGCCAGTAGGATGGCAGTCAGGGAGAACACTGAAGCTTTCTTT. Full variable domain (missing parts from reference TRBV19 and TRBJ1-1): DGGITQSPKYLFRKEGQNVTLSCEQNLNHDAMYWYRQDPGQGLRLIYYSQIVNDFQKGDIAEGYSVSREKKESFPLTVTSAQKNPTAFYLCASRMAVRENTEAFFGQGTRLTVV.

In this sample, this clone turned up a few times. The J gene is TRBJ1-1, the V gene TRBV7-2; 8 bases line up with TRBD1. The germline V gene has CDR1 SGHTA and CDR2 FQGNSA. V gave up 1 base and J gave up 8 bases; unmatched junction bases: 3. The CDR3 is 13 residues long. Here the CDR3 reads CASSLGTGREAFF. CDR3 nucleotide sequence: TGTGCCAGCAGCTTAGGGACAGGGAGGGAAGCTTTCTTT.

The chain joins TRBV14 to TRBJ2-1, with TRBD1 matching 7 bases. The germline CDR1 and CDR2 sequences are SGHDN and FVKESK. The CDR3 runs 14 residues. The V and J ends lost 5 bases and 7 bases, in that order; junction bases with no gene match: 8. The CDR3 region is CASSGTGVRNEQFF. The CDR3 region has the DNA TGTGCCAGCAGCGGCACAGGGGTCAGAAATGAGCAGTTCTTC.

The genes are TRBV28 and TRBJ1-2, with 7 bases matching TRBD1. V lost 0 bases to trimming and J lost 0 bases; unmatched junction nucleotides: 4. The CDR3 extends over 16 amino acids. Germline assignment: CDR1 MDHEN and CDR2 SYDVKM. CDR3 region: CASSLWGTASNYGYTF. The CDR3 bases are TGTGCCAGCAGTTTATGGGGGACAGCTTCTAACTATGGCTACACCTTC.

V gene TRBV10-3 combines with J gene TRBJ2-3; D is perhaps TRBD2 (6 bases). V was pared by 4 bases and J by 1 base, with 12 bases between. Germline CDR1 reads ENHRY; CDR2 reads SYGVKD. The CDR3 loop spans 15 amino acids. CDR3 loop: CAISVGGTGTDTQYF. The CDR3 region has the DNA TGTGCCATCAGTGTAGGCGGGACGGGCACAGATACGCAGTATTTT.